One and the same sample provided the 5 T cell receptor beta chains below, sequenced in a study of cytomegalovirus exposure and HLA in healthy donors. Clones were read by immunoSEQ multiplex PCR, and TCRdb kept only the in-frame ones, dropping some. The table includes approximately 97,000 clones, approximately 94% detected once. Specimen: PBMCs. The receptors derive from a woman younger than 35 in good health and CMV-seronegative.

The chain recombines TRBV11-3 with TRBJ2-3; 7 positions match TRBD1. The CDR3 runs to 16 residues. CDR1 is SGHNT and CDR2 is YENEEA in the germline V gene. J lost 2 bases, V lost 5 bases, and 10 bases had no gene match. The CDR3 protein is CASSLNPGQLTDTQYF. The CDR3 DNA is TGTGCCAGCAGCCTAAACCCGGGACAGCTCACAGATACGCAGTATTTT.

This clone occurred once. The chain carries TRBV19 and TRBJ1-2; 9 nucleotides agree with TRBD1. Trimming removed 6 bases from V and 5 bases from J; junction bases left unmatched: 10. The CDR3 contains 15 residues. Germline CDR1 LNHDA, CDR2 SQIVND (reference sequence). This chain's CDR3 is CASRDKQGARYGYTF. The DNA of the CDR3 is TGTGCCAGTAGAGACAAACAGGGGGCGAGATATGGCTACACCTTC.

This chain links TRBV29-1 with TRBJ1-2; 9 bases agree with TRBD1. Germline CDR1 and CDR2: SQVTM and ANQGSEA. The CDR3 extends over 12 amino acids. Germline trimming cut 5 bases from V and 7 bases from J; bases unmatched to any gene: 5. Here the CDR3 DNA reads TGCAGCGTTCGGGACAGGGAAAGTGGCTACACCTTC. As protein: CSVRDRESGYTF.

The V gene is TRBV4-1, the J gene TRBJ1-4; possible D gene TRBD1, 5 bases. Trimming removed 0 bases at V and 8 bases at J, with 13 bases between. The CDR3 consists of 15 residues. Germline loops: CDR1 MGHRA, CDR2 YSYEKL. The CDR3 DNA follows: TGCGCCAGCAGCCAAGATACAGGACCCATAGAAAAACTGTTTTTT. As protein: CASSQDTGPIEKLFF.

This chain connects TRBV2 to TRBJ2-3; TRBD2 aligns across 7 bases. This CDR3 region has 16 residues. V was pared by 2 bases and J by 2 bases, with 7 bases of the junction left unmatched. Germline values: CDR1 SNHLY, CDR2 FYNNEI. CDR3: CASSEMSSGFTDTQYF. For the CDR3, the DNA is TGTGCCAGCAGTGAAATGTCTAGCGGCTTCACAGATACGCAGTATTTT.